The 9 T cell receptor beta chains given below trace back to one sample, sequenced in a study of blood T cell repertoires in COVID-19. Data came from immunoSEQ multiplex PCR; TCRdb stores just in-frame clones and leaves some out. The repertoire holds about 89,000 clones, around 72% seen once, with approximately 15% in the top ten. Sequenced: peripheral blood. Receptor source: a woman of 80 years or more with acute or convalescent COVID-19.

This clone was seen a handful of times. The CDR3 reads CASSHGQGAYEQYF. In DNA, the CDR3 is TGTGCCAGCAGCCATGGACAGGGGGCTTACGAGCAGTACTTC. The V gene is TRBV4-2, the J gene TRBJ2-7; TRBD1 aligns across 11 bases. The germline V gene has CDR1 LGHNA and CDR2 YNFKEQ. The J segment lost 4 bases and the V segment lost 3 bases, leaving 2 bases of the junction unmatched. The CDR3 extends over 14 amino acids.

V is TRBV2 and J is TRBJ1-5; 7 bases fit TRBD1. Germline V gene data show CDR1 as SNHLY and CDR2 as FYNNEI. The CDR3 is 13 residues long. V dropped 8 bases and J dropped 4; count of bases not matched to a gene: 5. Here the CDR3 reads CASGTVLNQPQHF. The CDR3 region has the DNA TGTGCCAGCGGGACAGTCCTAAATCAGCCCCAGCATTTT.

This clone has only one observation. This sequence joins TRBV24-1 and TRBJ1-2, with D tentatively TRBD1 (6 bases). The V gene lost 6 bases and the J gene lost 4 bases, with 8 bases spanning the gap. The CDR3 is made up of 12 amino acids. In germline, CDR1 is KGHDR, CDR2 SFDVKD. The CDR3 coding sequence is TGTGCCACCAGTACAGGGACCTATGGCTACACCTTC. Amino acids: CATSTGTYGYTF.

This clone was counted once. The V call is TRBV19, the J call TRBJ2-1; TRBD2 matches 12 bases. Germline V CDR1 and CDR2: LNHDA, SQIVND (reference sequence). This CDR3 is 16 amino acids long. V gave up 4 bases and J gave up 9 bases; unmatched junction bases: 10. The chain's CDR3 is CASSSGSLAGGREQFF. The CDR3 bases are TGTGCCAGTAGTAGTGGAAGTCTAGCGGGGGGGCGTGAGCAGTTCTTC.

V usage is TRBV21-1 and J usage is TRBJ1-4; whether TRBD1, the table's D call, matches the DNA was not checked. TRBV21-1 is termed a pseudogene. The CDR3 sequence is 18 residues long. CDR3 in DNA: TGTGCCAGCAGCAATAAATCCACAGGGGGACCAACTAATGAAAAACTGTTTTTT. Translating it yields CASSNKSTGGPTNEKLFF.

The rearrangement joins TRBV19 to TRBJ1-5; D is undetermined. Germline CDR1 reads LNHDA; CDR2 reads SQIVND (reference sequence). Trimming pared 7 bases from V and 1 base from J, leaving 14 bases between. This CDR3 comprises 15 residues. CDR3: CASTTKGLSNQPQHF. The CDR3 coding sequence is TGTGCCAGTACGACTAAAGGACTAAGCAATCAGCCCCAGCATTTT.

The rearrangement joins TRBV19 to TRBJ1-4; D remains unclear. Germline CDR1 and CDR2: LNHDA and SQIVND (reference sequence). Trimming cost V 6 bases and J 0 bases, with 11 bases left between them. This CDR3 has 15 residues. In DNA form, the CDR3 reads TGTGCCAGTAGCCTAGGCGGTGCAACTAATGAAAAACTGTTTTTT. Its translation: CASSLGGATNEKLFF.

The CDR3 bases are TGTGCCAGCATGGCCCTAACGGGTGATGGCTACACCTTC. It translates to CASMALTGDGYTF. The V and J genes are TRBV6-5 and TRBJ1-2; D gene uncertain. Trimming took 7 bases from V and 6 from J, leaving 15 bases between them. This CDR3 has 13 amino acids. The germline V gene has CDR1 MNHEY and CDR2 SVGAGI.

The V and J genes are TRBV12-3 or TRBV12-4 and TRBJ2-7, with D uncertain. The V end lost 2 bases, the J end lost 3 bases, and 5 bases lay between the germline ends. The CDR3 contains 12 residues. The CDR3: CASSLTVYEQYF. The DNA for the CDR3 is TGTGCCAGCAGTTTAACGGTCTACGAGCAGTACTTC.